This entry lists 22 T cell receptor beta chains sequenced from one sample in a study of PD-1 blockade in classical Hodgkin lymphoma. Every patient had relapsed following autologous stem cell transplantation, and cohorts differed in brentuximab vedotin exposure. Only in-frame clones appear in the TCRdb table, and some are missing; sequencing was by immunoSEQ multiplex PCR. The table lists fewer than 15,000 clones, roughly 75% of them singletons, with about 24% in the top ten. The material was peripheral blood mononuclear cells (PBMCs), obtained at baseline. The receptor source for this set is a human donor with classical Hodgkin lymphoma.

The J gene is TRBJ1-2, the V gene TRBV28; D possibly corresponds to TRBD1 (6 bases). CDR3 length: 14 residues. CDR1 and CDR2 (germline): MDHEN, SYDVKM. The V end was cut by 7 bases, the J end by 0 bases, with 12 bases between. CDR3 in amino acids: CASIVTGSNYGYTF. In DNA, the CDR3 is TGTGCCAGCATCGTGACAGGATCTAACTATGGCTACACCTTC.

This clone was found once. The chain links TRBV19 to TRBJ1-5; 8 bases are shared with TRBD1. Germline assignment: CDR1 LNHDA and CDR2 SQIVND (reference sequence). The CDR3 contains 15 residues. V lost 6 bases, J lost 2 bases, and 6 bases stayed unmatched. The CDR3: CASSTGGIGNQPQHF. CDR3 sequence (DNA): TGTGCCAGTAGCACAGGGGGTATTGGCAATCAGCCCCAGCATTTT.

Comments on this clone: One base separates it from a far larger clone, so it is likely a read error. The chain joins TRBV6-5 to TRBJ2-7; D remains unclear. CDR1 is MNHEY and CDR2 is SVGAGI in the germline V gene. The CDR3 is 14 residues long. Trimming removed 2 bases at V and 2 bases at J, with 10 bases between. In DNA, the CDR3 is TGTGCCAGCAGTTACATTGGCAAGACCTACGAGCAGTACTTC. Protein product: CASSYIGKTYEQYF.

This chain joins TRBV7-2 and TRBJ2-6, with D perhaps assigned TRBD1 or TRBD2 (5 bases each). Trimming shortened V by 4 bases and J by 0 bases, and 13 bases separated the two germline ends. CDR3 length: 17 residues. In germline, CDR1 is SGHTA, CDR2 FQGNSA. CDR3 DNA sequence: TGTGCCAGCAGCTCTCCGGGGCAGATCTCTGGGGCCAACGTCCTGACTTTC. This translates into CASSSPGQISGANVLTF.

The V call is TRBV5-1, the J call TRBJ2-1; TRBD2 might be the D (7 bases). From germline, CDR1 is SGHRS and CDR2 YFSETQ. The CDR3 totals 15 residues. V lost 0 bases, J lost 4 bases, and 11 bases lay in between. The CDR3: CASSLGRGPYNEQFF. CDR3 coding DNA: TGCGCCAGCAGCTTGGGGCGGGGGCCGTACAATGAGCAGTTCTTC.

The rearrangement uses TRBV5-1 and TRBJ1-1, with 8 bases fitting TRBD1. Germline loops: CDR1 SGHRS, CDR2 YFSETQ. The CDR3 sequence is 15 residues long. V gave up 0 bases and J gave up 1 base; unmatched junction bases: 2. The CDR3 here is CASSLADRGNTEAFF. The DNA of the CDR3 is TGCGCCAGCAGCTTGGCCGACAGGGGGAACACTGAAGCTTTCTTT.

The chain uses TRBV10-3 and TRBJ1-2; unclear D gene. The CDR3 totals 14 residues. From germline, CDR1 is ENHRY and CDR2 SYGVKD. Trimming took off 5 bases at V and 4 bases at J, with 14 bases between the two ends. The CDR3 nucleotides are TGTGCCATCAGTAATCCGAATTCGGGCTATGGCTACACCTTC. Amino acids: CAISNPNSGYGYTF.

The J gene is TRBJ2-1, the V gene TRBV10-3; 10 nucleotides align to TRBD2. The ends lost 8 bases at V and 5 bases at J; junction bases unmatched: 9. CDR3 length: 15 amino acids. The germline V gene has CDR1 ENHRY and CDR2 SYGVKD. CDR3 amino acids: CAIQALAGVNNEQFF. CDR3 coding DNA: TGTGCCATCCAAGCCCTAGCGGGGGTCAACAATGAGCAGTTCTTC.

The chain recombines TRBV29-1 with TRBJ2-7, with a tentative D call TRBD2 (6 bases). V was pared by 6 bases and J by 2 bases, with 14 bases between. This CDR3 has 13 amino acids. Germline CDR1 reads SQVTM; CDR2 reads ANQGSEA. In DNA, the CDR3 is TGCAGCGTCGGGGGTGGTGGAACCTACGAGCAGTACTTC. It is translated as CSVGGGGTYEQYF.

This chain joins TRBV2 and TRBJ2-2, with TRBD2 matching over 8 bases. The junction had 5 bases not matched to a gene; V was cut back by 9 bases and J by 2 bases. CDR1 SNHLY and CDR2 FYNNEI come from the germline V gene. The CDR3 sequence is 14 residues long. The CDR3 spells CASKRGRNTGELFF. The CDR3 nucleotides are TGTGCCAGTAAGCGGGGGAGAAACACCGGGGAGCTGTTTTTT. Full variable domain (missing parts from reference TRBV2 and TRBJ2-2): EPEVTQTPSHQVTQMGQEVILRCVPISNHLYFYWYRQILGQKVEFLVSFYNNEISEKSEIFDDQFSVERPDGSNFTLKIRSTKLEDSAMYFCASKRGRNTGELFFGEGSRLTVL.

This clone was seen once. CDR3 bases: TGTGCCAGCAGCCCCCGGGTTGGCGGGGAGCTGTTTTTT. It encodes CASSPRVGGELFF. The rearrangement links TRBV7-6 to TRBJ2-2; D is ambiguous. V lost 5 bases and J lost 7, with 11 bases in between. The length of the CDR3 is 13 residues. CDR1 and CDR2 (germline): SGHVS, FNYEAQ.

This sequence joins TRBV11-2 and TRBJ1-2; TRBD1 aligns across 10 bases. Losses at the gene ends were 1 base for V and 8 bases for J; bases not matched to a gene: 4. CDR1 and CDR2 from the germline V gene are SGHAT and FQNNGV. The CDR3 covers 14 residues. The CDR3 region has the DNA TGTGCCAGCAGCTTAGTTGGGACAGGGGACGGCTACACCTTC. It codes for CASSLVGTGDGYTF.

This clone has only a few counts. The chain uses TRBV2 and TRBJ2-5; TRBD2 matches 12 bases. J gave up 5 bases and V 4 bases, and 11 bases lay outside the gene matches. The length of the CDR3 is 17 residues. Germline CDR1 is SNHLY and CDR2 is FYNNEI. The CDR3 is CASSVPLAGGPEETQYF. The CDR3 DNA reads as TGTGCCAGCAGTGTTCCCCTAGCGGGGGGGCCGGAGGAGACCCAGTACTTC. The full variable domain, its missing parts supplied by reference TRBV2 and TRBJ2-5, is EPEVTQTPSHQVTQMGQEVILRCVPISNHLYFYWYRQILGQKVEFLVSFYNNEISEKSEIFDDQFSVERPDGSNFTLKIRSTKLEDSAMYFCASSVPLAGGPEETQYFGPGTRLLVL.

V usage is TRBV20-1 and J usage is TRBJ2-1; D gene unclear. The CDR3 loop spans 11 amino acids. V was pared by 3 bases and J by 6 bases, with 6 bases between. Per germline, CDR1 DFQATT and CDR2 SNEGSKA (reference sequence). CDR3 bases: TGCAGTGCTAGTCGAAGCAATGAGCAGTTCTTC. It yields the protein CSASRSNEQFF.

This clone was detected once. The chain joins TRBV18 to TRBJ1-1; possibly TRBD1 for D (5 bases). The CDR3 is 15 amino acids. V gave up 3 bases and J gave up 2 bases, with 13 bases separating them. Germline CDR1 KGHSH, CDR2 LQKENI. This chain's CDR3 is CASSPVRAPNTEAFF. The CDR3 DNA reads TGTGCCAGCTCACCCGTCAGGGCCCCAAACACTGAAGCTTTCTTT.

The gene calls are TRBV6-1 and TRBJ2-2, with D perhaps being TRBD1 or TRBD2 (5 bases each). CDR1 MNHNS and CDR2 SASEGT come from the germline V gene. This CDR3 has 15 residues. Trimming took 6 bases from V and 0 from J, leaving 11 bases between them. The CDR3 sequence is CASRIRGSNTGELFF. In DNA, the CDR3 is TGTGCCAGCAGGATACGGGGCTCGAACACCGGGGAGCTGTTTTTT.

This chain uses TRBV30 with TRBJ2-2, with TRBD1 as a possible D gene (5 bases). Germline CDR1 and CDR2: GTSNPN and SVGIG (reference sequence). Deletions cut 4 bases from V and 1 base from J, with 16 bases between. This CDR3 has 16 amino acids. Here the CDR3 reads CAWINRQWRNTGELFF. As DNA, the CDR3 is TGTGCCTGGATTAACCGACAGTGGAGGAACACCGGGGAGCTGTTTTTT.

The rearrangement links TRBV11-2 to TRBJ1-1; D is undetermined. In germline, CDR1 is SGHAT, CDR2 FQNNGV. This CDR3 comprises 13 residues. The germline V and J ends were trimmed by 5 bases and 6 bases, with 13 bases remaining between them. CDR3 in amino acids: CASSPSSRAEAFF. In nucleotides, the CDR3 is TGTGCCAGCAGCCCGTCTTCCCGGGCTGAAGCTTTCTTT.

The chain recombines TRBV5-6 with TRBJ2-4; the D is unclear. The V gene lost 1 base and the J gene lost 3 bases, with 8 bases spanning the gap. Germline CDR1 SGHDT, CDR2 YYEEEE. The CDR3 has 14 amino acids. CDR3 sequence reads: CASSLWGIKNIQYF. The CDR3 nucleotides read TGTGCCAGCAGCTTGTGGGGTATCAAAAACATTCAGTACTTC. Supplemented by reference TRBV5-6 and TRBJ2-4, the full variable domain reads DAGVTQSPTHLIKTRGQQVTLRCSPKSGHDTVSWYQQALGQGPQFIFQYYEEEERQRGNFPDRFSGHQFPNYSSELNVNALLLGDSALYLCASSLWGIKNIQYFGAGTRLSVL.

V gene TRBV18 combines with J gene TRBJ2-5; D not resolved. Per germline, CDR1 KGHSH and CDR2 LQKENI. Trimming removed 2 bases at V and 0 bases at J, with 13 bases between. This CDR3 has 16 residues. The CDR3 DNA is TGTGCCAGCTCACCAGTGCAGTCTTGGTACCAAGAGACCCAGTACTTC. Translation gives CASSPVQSWYQETQYF.

V usage is TRBV11-3 and J usage is TRBJ2-5; D might be TRBD1 or TRBD2, each matching 5 bases. V lost 0 bases and J 0 bases, leaving 8 bases between the germline ends. Per germline, CDR1 SGHNT and CDR2 YENEEA. The CDR3 has 15 residues. CDR3: CASSLDGGDQETQYF. CDR3 coding DNA: TGTGCCAGCAGCTTAGATGGGGGAGACCAAGAGACCCAGTACTTC.

The chain's CDR3 is CASSQDRGGVTEAFF. The CDR3 DNA follows: TGTGCCAGCAGCCAAGATAGAGGGGGTGTCACTGAAGCTTTCTTT. V and J are TRBV14 and TRBJ1-1; weak D call: TRBD1 (6 bases). The CDR3 loop spans 15 amino acids. Germline lookup yields CDR1 SGHDN and CDR2 FVKESK. V shed 0 bases and J shed 4 bases, with 12 bases lying between them.